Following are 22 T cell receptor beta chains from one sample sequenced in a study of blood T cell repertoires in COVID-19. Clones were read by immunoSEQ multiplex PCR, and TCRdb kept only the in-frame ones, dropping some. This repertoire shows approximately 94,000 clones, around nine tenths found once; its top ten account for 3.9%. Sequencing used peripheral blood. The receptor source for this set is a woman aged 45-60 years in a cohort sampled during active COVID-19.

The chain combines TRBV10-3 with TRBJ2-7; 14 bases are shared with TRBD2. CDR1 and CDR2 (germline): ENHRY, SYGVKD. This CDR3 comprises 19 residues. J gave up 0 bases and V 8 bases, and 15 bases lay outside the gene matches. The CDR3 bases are TGTGCCATCCCCGAGCTGAGGACTAGCGGGAGGCTGAGCTCCTACGAGCAGTACTTC. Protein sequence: CAIPELRTSGRLSSYEQYF.

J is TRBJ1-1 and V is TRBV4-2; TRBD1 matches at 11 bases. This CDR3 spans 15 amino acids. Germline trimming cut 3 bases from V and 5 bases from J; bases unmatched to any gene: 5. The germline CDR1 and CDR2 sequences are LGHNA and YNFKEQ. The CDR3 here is CASSQAGQGGTEAFF. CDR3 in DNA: TGTGCCAGCAGCCAGGCGGGACAGGGGGGGACTGAAGCTTTCTTT.

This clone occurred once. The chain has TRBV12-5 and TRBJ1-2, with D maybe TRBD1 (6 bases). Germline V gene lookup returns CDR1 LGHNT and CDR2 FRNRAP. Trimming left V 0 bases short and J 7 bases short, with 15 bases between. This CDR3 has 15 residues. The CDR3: CASGLVQRAGAGYTF. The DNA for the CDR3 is TGTGCTAGTGGTTTGGTACAGAGGGCAGGGGCTGGCTACACCTTC.

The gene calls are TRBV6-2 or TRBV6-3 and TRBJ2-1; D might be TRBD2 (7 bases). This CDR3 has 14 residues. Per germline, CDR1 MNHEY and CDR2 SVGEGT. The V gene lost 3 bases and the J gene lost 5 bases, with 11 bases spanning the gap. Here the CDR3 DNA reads TGTGCCAGCAGTTATGGGGGGGCGGACAATGAGCAGTTCTTC. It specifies CASSYGGADNEQFF.

The CDR3 DNA is TGTGCCAGCAGCCTACGACTGAGCGGGGAGCTGTTTTTT. This codes for CASSLRLSGELFF. The chain couples TRBV3-1 (or the pseudogene TRBV3-2) to TRBJ2-2; D unresolved. This CDR3 has 13 residues. V was shortened by 4 bases and J by 7 bases, with 10 bases between the two germline ends. The germline gives CDR1 LGHDT, CDR2 YNNKEL (reference sequence).

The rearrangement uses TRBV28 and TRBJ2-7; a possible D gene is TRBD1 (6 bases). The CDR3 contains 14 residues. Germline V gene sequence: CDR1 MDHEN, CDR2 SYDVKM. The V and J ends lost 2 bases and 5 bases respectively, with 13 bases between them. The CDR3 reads CASSLGDRLHEQYF. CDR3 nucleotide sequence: TGTGCCAGCAGTTTAGGTGACAGGTTACACGAGCAGTACTTC. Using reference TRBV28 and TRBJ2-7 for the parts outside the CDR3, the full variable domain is DVKVTQSSRYLVKRTGEKVFLECVQDMDHENMFWYRQDPGLGLRLIYFSYDVKMKEKGDIPEGYSVSREKKERFSLILESASTNQTSMYLCASSLGDRLHEQYFGPGTRLTVT.

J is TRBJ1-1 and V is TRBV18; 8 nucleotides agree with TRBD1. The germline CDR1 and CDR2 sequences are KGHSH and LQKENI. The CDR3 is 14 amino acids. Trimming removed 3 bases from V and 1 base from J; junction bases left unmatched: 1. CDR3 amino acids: CASSPGQGNTEAFF. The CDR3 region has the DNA TGTGCCAGCTCACCTGGACAGGGGAACACTGAAGCTTTCTTT. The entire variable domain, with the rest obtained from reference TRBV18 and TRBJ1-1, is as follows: NAGVMQNPRHLVRRRGQEARLRCSPMKGHSHVYWYRQLPEEGLKFMVYLQKENIIDESGMPKERFSAEFPKEGPSILRIQQVVRGDSAAYFCASSPGQGNTEAFFGQGTRLTVV.

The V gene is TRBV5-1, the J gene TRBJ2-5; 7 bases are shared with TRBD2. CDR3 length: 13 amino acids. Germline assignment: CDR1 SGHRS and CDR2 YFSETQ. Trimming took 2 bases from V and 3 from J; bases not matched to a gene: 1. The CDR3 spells CASSFAGEETQYF. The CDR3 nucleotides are TGCGCCAGCAGCTTCGCGGGAGAAGAGACCCAGTACTTC.

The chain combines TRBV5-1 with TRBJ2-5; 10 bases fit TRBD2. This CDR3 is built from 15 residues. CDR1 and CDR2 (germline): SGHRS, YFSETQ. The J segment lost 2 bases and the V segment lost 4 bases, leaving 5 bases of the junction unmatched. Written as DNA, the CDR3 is TGCGCCAGCAGCACAGCGGGAGGGCAGCAAGAGACCCAGTACTTC. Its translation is CASSTAGGQQETQYF.

Written as DNA, the CDR3 is TGTGCCAGCTCACCACGGACAGGGGATGAAAAACTGTTTTTT. Its protein product is CASSPRTGDEKLFF. The chain is built from TRBV18 and TRBJ1-4; 9 nucleotides agree with TRBD1. CDR3 length equals 14 residues. The germline CDR1 and CDR2 sequences are KGHSH and LQKENI. V was pared by 1 base and J by 6 bases, with 0 bases of the junction left unmatched.

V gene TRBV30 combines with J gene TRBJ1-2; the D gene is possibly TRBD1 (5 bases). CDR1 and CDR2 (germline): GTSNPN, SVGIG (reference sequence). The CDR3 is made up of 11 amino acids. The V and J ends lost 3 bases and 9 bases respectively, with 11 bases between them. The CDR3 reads CAWSQTVSYTF. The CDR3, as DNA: TGTGCCTGGAGCCAGACAGTGAGCTACACCTTC.

The CDR3 loop reads CASSDPGLSGPGYTF. The CDR3, as DNA: TGCGCCAGCAGTGACCCGGGACTCTCAGGACCTGGCTACACCTTC. This chain connects TRBV10-2 to TRBJ1-2; a weak D match, TRBD1 (5 bases). V lost 3 bases, J lost 7 bases, and 18 bases lay in between. CDR3 length: 15 residues. The germline V gene encodes CDR1 WSHSY and CDR2 SAAADI.

The CDR3 nucleotides read TGTGCCATCAGTGAGTGGGACAGCTCTGGAAACACCATATATTTT. Residues: CAISEWDSSGNTIYF. The gene calls are TRBV10-3 and TRBJ1-3; 7 bases fit TRBD1. This CDR3 has 15 amino acids. With 1 base clipped from V and 0 bases from J, the junction kept 0 bases outside the gene matches. CDR1 ENHRY and CDR2 SYGVKD come from the germline V gene.

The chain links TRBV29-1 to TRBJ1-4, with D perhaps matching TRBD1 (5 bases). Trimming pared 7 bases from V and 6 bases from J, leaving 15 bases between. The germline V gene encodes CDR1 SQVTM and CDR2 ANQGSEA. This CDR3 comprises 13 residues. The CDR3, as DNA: TGCAGCGCCCCTTCCCCGGGGGATGAAAAACTGTTTTTT. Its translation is CSAPSPGDEKLFF.

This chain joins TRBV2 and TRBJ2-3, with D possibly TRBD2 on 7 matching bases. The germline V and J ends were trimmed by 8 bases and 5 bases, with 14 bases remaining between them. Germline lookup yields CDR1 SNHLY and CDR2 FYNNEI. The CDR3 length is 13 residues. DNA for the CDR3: TGTGCCAGCGGGAGGGGGAAGGGAGATACGCAGTATTTT. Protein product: CASGRGKGDTQYF.

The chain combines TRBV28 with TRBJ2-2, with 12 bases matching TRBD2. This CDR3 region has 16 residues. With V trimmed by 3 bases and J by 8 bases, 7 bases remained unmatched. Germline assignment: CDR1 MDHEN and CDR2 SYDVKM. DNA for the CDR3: TGTGCCAGCAGTTTCTCGGGACTAGCGGGCTCAGGGGAGCTGTTTTTT. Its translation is CASSFSGLAGSGELFF. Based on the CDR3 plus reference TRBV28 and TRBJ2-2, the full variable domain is DVKVTQSSRYLVKRTGEKVFLECVQDMDHENMFWYRQDPGLGLRLIYFSYDVKMKEKGDIPEGYSVSREKKERFSLILESASTNQTSMYLCASSFSGLAGSGELFFGEGSRLTVL.

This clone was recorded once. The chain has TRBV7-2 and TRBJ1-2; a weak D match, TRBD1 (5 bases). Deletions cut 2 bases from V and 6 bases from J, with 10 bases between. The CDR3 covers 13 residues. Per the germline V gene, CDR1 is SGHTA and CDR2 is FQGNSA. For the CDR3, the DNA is TGTGCCAGCAGCTTATCAGGGTCCAATGGCTACACCTTC. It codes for CASSLSGSNGYTF.

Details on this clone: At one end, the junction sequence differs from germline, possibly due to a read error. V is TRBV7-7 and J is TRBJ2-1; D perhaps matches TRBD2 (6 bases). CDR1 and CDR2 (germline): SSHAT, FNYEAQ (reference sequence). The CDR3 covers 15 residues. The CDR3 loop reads CASSLGGGSYNEQFF. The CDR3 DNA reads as TGTGCTAGCAGCTTGGGGGGAGGCTCCTACAATGAGCAGTTCTTC.

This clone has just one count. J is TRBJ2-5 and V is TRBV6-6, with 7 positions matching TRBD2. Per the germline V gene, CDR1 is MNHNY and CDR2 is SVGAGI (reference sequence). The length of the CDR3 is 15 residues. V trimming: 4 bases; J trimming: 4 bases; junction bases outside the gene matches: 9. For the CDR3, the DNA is TGTGCCAGCAGTTCGGAGCGGGGTGTCTCAGAGACCCAGTACTTC. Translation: CASSSERGVSETQYF.

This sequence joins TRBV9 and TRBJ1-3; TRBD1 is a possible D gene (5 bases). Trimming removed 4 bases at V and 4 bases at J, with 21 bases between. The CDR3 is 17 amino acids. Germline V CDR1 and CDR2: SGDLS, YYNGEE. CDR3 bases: TGTGCCAGCAGCCAACCACTGGAGGGGACCGAAGGAAACACCATATATTTT. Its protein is CASSQPLEGTEGNTIYF.

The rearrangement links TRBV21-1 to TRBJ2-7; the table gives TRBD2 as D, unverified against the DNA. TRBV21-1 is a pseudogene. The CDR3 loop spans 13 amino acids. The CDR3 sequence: CASRIPGVYEQYF. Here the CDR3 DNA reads TGTGCCAGCAGGATTCCCGGGGTCTACGAGCAGTACTTC.

The CDR3 sequence: CASSLRLAGVEYF. CDR3 sequence (DNA): TGTGCCAGCAGTTTACGACTAGCGGGGGTTGAGTATTTT. This chain connects TRBV27 to TRBJ2-3, with 12 bases matching TRBD2. Germline trimming cut 2 bases from V and 13 bases from J; bases unmatched to any gene: 4. The CDR3 is made up of 13 amino acids. Germline V CDR1 and CDR2: MNHEY, SMNVEV (reference sequence).